The 22 T cell receptor beta chains below all came from one sample that was sequenced in a study of long-term antiretroviral therapy in people with HIV. Assay version v3.0 of immunoSEQ was used, and it was run at survey level. Assay: immunoSEQ multiplex PCR; the TCRdb copy retains only in-frame clones and omits some. The data contain roughly 28,000 clones, roughly 96% of them singletons. This material consisted of unsorted PBMCs, taken more than 6 years after starting antiretroviral therapy. These receptors were taken from a man aged 25-45 years with HIV.

The chain has TRBV5-6 and TRBJ1-1; D is uncertain. The germline V gene has CDR1 SGHDT and CDR2 YYEEEE. Trimming removed 4 bases at V and 1 base at J, with 8 bases between. This CDR3 spans 13 amino acids. In nucleotides, the CDR3 is TGTGCCAGCAGCCCGGAGAGGAACACTGAAGCTTTCTTT. Its protein product is CASSPERNTEAFF.

The V call is TRBV19, the J call TRBJ1-3; possible D gene TRBD1, 5 bases. Germline CDR1 LNHDA, CDR2 SQIVND (reference sequence). Between the trimmed V and J ends, which lost 8 bases and 0 bases, there was a span of 14 bases. The length of the CDR3 is 15 residues. In DNA, the CDR3 is TGTGCCAGTCGAACCGCAGGGAGCTCTGGAAACACCATATATTTT. Residues: CASRTAGSSGNTIYF.

This clone turned up a few times. The CDR3 protein is CASSSGLAGETQYF. CDR3 DNA: TGTGCCAGCAGCTCGGGACTAGCGGGAGAGACCCAGTACTTC. J is TRBJ2-5 and V is TRBV11-3; 12 bases match TRBD2. After removal of 4 bases from V and 4 bases from J, the junction contained 1 base not matched to a gene. CDR3 length: 14 residues. The germline gives CDR1 SGHNT, CDR2 YENEEA.

The rearrangement links TRBV30 to TRBJ2-7; D is uncertain. The CDR3 runs 14 residues. Trimming left V 0 bases short and J 2 bases short, with 11 bases between. The germline V gene encodes CDR1 GTSNPN and CDR2 SVGIG (reference sequence). The CDR3 DNA sequence: TGTGCCTGGAGTGTAAGGGTCAGAGCCTACGAGCAGTACTTC. This codes for CAWSVRVRAYEQYF.

V usage is TRBV19 and J usage is TRBJ1-2; a possible D gene is TRBD1 (5 bases). From germline, CDR1 is LNHDA and CDR2 SQIVND (reference sequence). The CDR3 has 14 amino acids. Trimming shortened V by 10 bases and J by 2 bases, and 17 bases separated the two germline ends. As DNA, the CDR3 is TGTGCCACCCAACGGGGGGATCGGAACTATGGCTACACCTTC. This gives the protein CATQRGDRNYGYTF.

The rearrangement joins TRBV6-6 to TRBJ2-7; maybe TRBD2 (6 bases). The CDR3 contains 14 residues. Germline values: CDR1 MNHNY, CDR2 SVGAGI (reference sequence). V gave up 6 bases and J gave up 0 bases, with 12 bases separating them. In nucleotides, the CDR3 is TGTGCCAGCAGAGGCGGGACGTTCTCCTACGAGCAGTACTTC. Translating gives CASRGGTFSYEQYF.

V usage is TRBV7-9 and J usage is TRBJ2-1; D not certain. V dropped 5 bases and J dropped 8 bases, with 16 bases sitting between them. The CDR3 is 14 residues long. Per the germline V gene, CDR1 is SEHNR and CDR2 is FQNEAQ (reference sequence). The CDR3 reads CASSGLKSDHEQFF. CDR3 DNA sequence: TGTGCCAGCAGCGGCTTAAAAAGCGACCATGAGCAGTTCTTC. The variable domain in full, with the rest retrieved from reference TRBV7-9 and TRBJ2-1, is DTGVSQNPRHKITKRGQNVTFRCDPISEHNRLYWYRQTLGQGPEFLTYFQNEAQLEKSRLLSDRFSAERPKGSFSTLEIQRTEQGDSAMYLCASSGLKSDHEQFFGPGTRLTVL.

The CDR3 loop is CASSYFGEASYEQYF. The DNA of the CDR3 is TGTGCCAGCAGTTACTTTGGGGAAGCCTCCTACGAGCAGTACTTC. V gene TRBV6-5 combines with J gene TRBJ2-7; D is uncertain. Deletions cut 1 base from V and 0 bases from J, with 10 bases between. The CDR3 loop spans 15 amino acids. The germline gives CDR1 MNHEY, CDR2 SVGAGI.

The gene calls are TRBV28 and TRBJ1-2, with D tentatively TRBD1 (6 bases). The V gene's germline CDR1 is MDHEN and CDR2 SYDVKM. V lost 8 bases and J 4 bases, leaving 14 bases between the germline ends. CDR3 length: 13 residues. The CDR3 sequence: CASGGGFRYGYTF. As DNA, the CDR3 is TGTGCCAGCGGGGGCGGGTTCCGCTATGGCTACACCTTC.

V and J are TRBV6-1 and TRBJ2-7, with 9 bases that match TRBD1. The CDR3 spans 14 residues. The V gene's germline CDR1 is MNHNS and CDR2 SASEGT. The ends lost 2 bases at V and 6 bases at J; junction bases unmatched: 5. CDR3 coding DNA: TGTGCCAGCAGTGAACGGGACAGGGCCGGCGAGCAGTACTTC. Encoded protein: CASSERDRAGEQYF.

The V and J genes are TRBV18 and TRBJ1-5; D is uncertain. Deletions cut 2 bases from V and 1 base from J, with 9 bases between. Germline V gene sequence: CDR1 KGHSH, CDR2 LQKENI. This CDR3 comprises 15 residues. The CDR3 spells CASSPDGLSNQPQHF. For the CDR3, the DNA is TGTGCCAGCTCACCAGACGGATTAAGCAATCAGCCCCAGCATTTT.

The chain is built from TRBV27 and TRBJ2-1; tentatively, D is TRBD1 (5 bases). From germline, CDR1 is MNHEY and CDR2 SMNVEV (reference sequence). V dropped 7 bases and J dropped 3 bases, with 28 bases sitting between them. This CDR3 is 19 amino acids long. The CDR3 bases are TGTGCCAGCATTCCGTTATATGGGTCTCAAGAGGACAACTACAATGAGCAGTTCTTC. Amino acids: CASIPLYGSQEDNYNEQFF.

This chain uses TRBV6-1 with TRBJ2-3; D could derive from TRBD1 or TRBD2 (6 bases each). V was shortened by 4 bases and J by 8 bases, with 22 bases between the two germline ends. The CDR3 runs to 16 residues. Germline V CDR1 and CDR2: MNHNS, SASEGT. CDR3 nucleotide sequence: TGTGCCAGCAGTGTGGGAGGTGGGGGCGTCCCGGGTACGCAGTATTTT. Residues: CASSVGGGGVPGTQYF.

The V call is TRBV2, the J call TRBJ1-1, with 7 positions matching TRBD1. Germline assignment: CDR1 SNHLY and CDR2 FYNNEI. Trimming at V came to 7 bases and at J to 3 bases, leaving 8 bases not matched to a gene. CDR3 length equals 14 residues. In DNA, the CDR3 is TGTGCCAGCACCGAGGGGGCAGGGCACACTGAAGCTTTCTTT. This codes for CASTEGAGHTEAFF.

The chain is built from TRBV4-1 and TRBJ1-2; 8 positions agree with TRBD1. Germline V gene sequence: CDR1 MGHRA, CDR2 YSYEKL. The V gene end was trimmed by 2 bases and the J gene end by 11 bases; junction bases not matched to a gene: 10. The CDR3 totals 14 residues. Here the CDR3 DNA reads TGCGCCAGCAGCCAACCCACAGGGGGGGCCCAATACACCTTC. This sequence encodes CASSQPTGGAQYTF.

This sequence joins TRBV2 and TRBJ2-3, with D possibly matching TRBD2 (7 bases). Germline CDR1 SNHLY, CDR2 FYNNEI. This CDR3 spans 14 amino acids. The V end was cut by 6 bases, the J end by 2 bases, with 12 bases between. CDR3 DNA sequence: TGTGCCAGCAGAGCGGGGACAAACACAGATACGCAGTATTTT. Encoded protein: CASRAGTNTDTQYF.

The chain joins TRBV4-2 to TRBJ2-4, with 8 bases fitting TRBD2. The CDR3 is made up of 15 amino acids. Germline CDR1 is LGHNA and CDR2 is YNFKEQ. The J segment lost 6 bases and the V segment lost 5 bases, leaving 9 bases of the junction unmatched. This CDR3 reads CASSLMLAGINIQYF. CDR3 DNA: TGTGCCAGCAGCTTGATGCTAGCGGGTATAAACATTCAGTACTTC.

This chain joins TRBV7-9 and TRBJ1-2, with unresolved D. There are 13 residues in the CDR3. CDR1 SEHNR and CDR2 FQNEAQ come from the germline V gene (reference sequence). In DNA form, the CDR3 reads TGTGCGACCCCCGCGTCTCAGGACTATGGCTACACCTTC. Amino acids: CATPASQDYGYTF.

The J gene is TRBJ2-7, the V gene TRBV7-6; D is uncertain. The germline V gene encodes CDR1 SGHVS and CDR2 FNYEAQ. CDR3 size: 14 residues. The V end lost 2 bases, the J end lost 3 bases, and 11 bases lay between the germline ends. CDR3 nucleotide sequence: TGTGCCAGCAGCTTACCCCGCGAAGGCTACGAGCAGTACTTC. Its protein product is CASSLPREGYEQYF.

The chain recombines TRBV5-1 with TRBJ1-1; D possibly corresponds to TRBD1 (6 bases). Germline loops: CDR1 SGHRS, CDR2 YFSETQ. CDR3 length: 14 amino acids. Trimming took off 7 bases at V and 0 bases at J, with 13 bases between the two ends. CDR3 coding DNA: TGCGCCAGCGGATGGACAGAGTTGAACACTGAAGCTTTCTTT. This sequence encodes CASGWTELNTEAFF.

The CDR3 nucleotides are TGCGCCAGCAGTGTACGGGTCCGGGGACCCTTGATCAACGTCCTGACTTTC. This encodes CASSVRVRGPLINVLTF. The chain couples TRBV10-2 to TRBJ2-6; D is tentatively TRBD1 or TRBD2 (5 bases each). The CDR3 runs 17 residues. Trimming cost V 4 bases and J 9 bases, with 22 bases left between them. Germline V gene lookup returns CDR1 WSHSY and CDR2 SAAADI.

The chain couples TRBV7-2 to TRBJ2-7; 11 bases match TRBD2. The CDR3 is made up of 15 amino acids. Germline V gene lookup returns CDR1 SGHTA and CDR2 FQGNSA. V shed 2 bases, J shed 7 bases, and the junction held 7 bases outside the gene matches. Here the CDR3 DNA reads TGTGCCAGCAGCTTACTAGCGGGAGGATCCGAAGAGCAGTACTTC. Amino acid sequence: CASSLLAGGSEEQYF.